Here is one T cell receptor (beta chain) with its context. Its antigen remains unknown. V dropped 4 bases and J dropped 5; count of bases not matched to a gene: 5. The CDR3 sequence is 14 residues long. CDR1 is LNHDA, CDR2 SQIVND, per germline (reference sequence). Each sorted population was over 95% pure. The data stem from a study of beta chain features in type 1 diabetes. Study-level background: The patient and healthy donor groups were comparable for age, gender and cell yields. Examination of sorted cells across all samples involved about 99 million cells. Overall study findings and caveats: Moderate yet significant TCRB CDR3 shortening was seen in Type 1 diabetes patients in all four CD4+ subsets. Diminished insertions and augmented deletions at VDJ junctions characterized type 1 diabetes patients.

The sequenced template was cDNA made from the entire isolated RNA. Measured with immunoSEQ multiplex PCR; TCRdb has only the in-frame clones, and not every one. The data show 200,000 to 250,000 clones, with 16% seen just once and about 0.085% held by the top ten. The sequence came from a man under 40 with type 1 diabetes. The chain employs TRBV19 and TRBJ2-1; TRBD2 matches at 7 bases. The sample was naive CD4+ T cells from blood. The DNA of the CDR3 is TGTGCCAGTAGTAACCAGCGGGGACACAATGAGCAGTTCTTC. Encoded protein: CASSNQRGHNEQFF. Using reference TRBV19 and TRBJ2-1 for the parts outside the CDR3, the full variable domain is DGGITQSPKYLFRKEGQNVTLSCEQNLNHDAMYWYRQDPGQGLRLIYYSQIVNDFQKGDIAEGYSVSREKKESFPLTVTSAQKNPTAFYLCASSNQRGHNEQFFGPGTRLTVL.